This entry concerns a single T cell receptor beta chain. What it binds is not known. TEMRA cells were FACS-enriched and CD8+ and CD4+ T cells negatively isolated. An input of roughly 0.45 to 1 ug of RNA was subjected to reverse transcription using random hexamers. TCRdb fed the immunoSEQ multiplex PCR reads into MiXCR, producing one record per CDR3 protein. The sample carries approximately 180,000 distinct CDR3 sequences, 85% to 95% recorded once. The germline V gene encodes CDR1 LGHNA and CDR2 YNFKEQ. The trim removed 3 bases at V and 2 bases at J, leaving 4 bases unmatched. CDR3 size: 14 residues. This sample was included in a study of CD8 T cells in Susac syndrome. Findings and caveats of the study: The study conceded that its TCR sequencing and HLA analysis involved relatively few individuals.

The chain employs TRBV4-2 and TRBJ2-7, with 7 bases fitting TRBD2. The receptor's source is a human donor with multiple sclerosis. The sequenced sample was CD4+ T cells from PBMCs. In DNA form, the CDR3 reads TGTGCCAGCAGCCAGACCGGGACTACCTACGAGCAGTACTTC. Protein product: CASSQTGTTYEQYF.